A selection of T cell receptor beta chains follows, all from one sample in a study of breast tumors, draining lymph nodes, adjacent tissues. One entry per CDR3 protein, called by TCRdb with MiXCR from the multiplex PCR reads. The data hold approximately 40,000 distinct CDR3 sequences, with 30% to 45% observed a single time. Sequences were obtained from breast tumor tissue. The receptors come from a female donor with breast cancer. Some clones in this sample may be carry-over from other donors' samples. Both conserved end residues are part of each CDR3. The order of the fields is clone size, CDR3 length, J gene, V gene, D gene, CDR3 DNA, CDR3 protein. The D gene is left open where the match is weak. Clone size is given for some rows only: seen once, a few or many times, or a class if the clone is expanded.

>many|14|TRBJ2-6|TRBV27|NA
TGTGCCAGCAGTCCCCTCTCTGGGGCCAACGTCCTGACTTTC
CASSPLSGANVLTF
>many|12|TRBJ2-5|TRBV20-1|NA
TGCAGTGCTAGGACGGGAGCGGAGACCCAGTACTTC
CSARTGAETQYF
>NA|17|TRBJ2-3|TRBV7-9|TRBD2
TGTGCCAGCAGCACCTTTAGCGGGAGGGCCCTCACAGATACGCAGTATTTT
CASSTFSGRALTDTQYF
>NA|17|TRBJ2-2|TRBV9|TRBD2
TGTGCCAGCAGCGTAGATCCTCTAGCGGCGAACACCGGGGAGCTGTTTTTT
CASSVDPLAANTGELFF
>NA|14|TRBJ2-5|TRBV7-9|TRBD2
TGTGCCAGCGGATGGGCGGGAGGTAGAGGGACCCAGTACTTC
CASGWAGGRGTQYF
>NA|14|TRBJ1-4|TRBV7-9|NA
TGTGCCAGCGGCTTAGACACCGGGCATGAGAAACTGTTTTTT
CASGLDTGHEKLFF
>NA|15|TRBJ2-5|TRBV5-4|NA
TGTGCCAGCAGCTTGAAGCGGGCCGGATCAGAGACCCAGTACTTC
CASSLKRAGSETQYF
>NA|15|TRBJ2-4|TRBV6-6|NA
TGTGCCAGCAGTTCCGGAGAGGGGGCCAAAAACATTCAGTACTTC
CASSSGEGAKNIQYF
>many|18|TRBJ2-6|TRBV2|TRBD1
TGTGCCAGCAGTGTTCCGGGACAGGGAAACTCTGGGGCCAACGTCCTGACTTTC
CASSVPGQGNSGANVLTF
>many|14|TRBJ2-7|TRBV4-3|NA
TGCGCCAGCAGCCAACAAGAGGGGCGATACGAGCAGTACTTC
CASSQQEGRYEQYF
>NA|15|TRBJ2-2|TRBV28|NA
TGTGCCAGCAGCTCCACAGGGTCGGGCACCGGGGAGCTGTTTTTT
CASSSTGSGTGELFF
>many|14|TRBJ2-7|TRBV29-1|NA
TGCAGCGTTGGTGTAGGGGGTTCCTCCTACGAGCAGTACTTC
CSVGVGGSSYEQYF
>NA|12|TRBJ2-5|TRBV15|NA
TGTGCCACCAGCCGGCCCAGTGAGGCCCAGTACTTC
CATSRPSEAQYF
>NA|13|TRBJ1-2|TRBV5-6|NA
TGTGCCAGCACCGACAGATTAGGGTATGGCTACACCTTC
CASTDRLGYGYTF
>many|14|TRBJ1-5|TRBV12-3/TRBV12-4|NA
TGTGCCAGCAGGGGGACATATAGCAATCAGCCCCAGCATTTT
CASRGTYSNQPQHF
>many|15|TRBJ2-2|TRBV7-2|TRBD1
TGTGCCAGCAGCTGGGACAGGAGGAAGGGCGGGGAGCTGTTTTTT
CASSWDRRKGGELFF
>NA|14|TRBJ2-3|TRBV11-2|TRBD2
TGTGCCAGCAGCCCGGGACTAGATAGAGATACGCAGTATTTT
CASSPGLDRDTQYF
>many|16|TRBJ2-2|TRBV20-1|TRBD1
TGCAGTGCTAGAGATCGAAGGGGGCTAACCACCGGGGAGCTGTTTTTT
CSARDRRGLTTGELFF
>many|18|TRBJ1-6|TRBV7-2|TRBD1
TGTGCCAGCAGCTCAGCCGGGACAGGGGGCGCAAGTCGGTCACCCCTCCACTTT
CASSSAGTGGASRSPLHF
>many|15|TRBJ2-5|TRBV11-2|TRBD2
TGTGCCAGCAGCTCGAGCGGGAGTAATCGAGAGACCCAGTACTTC
CASSSSGSNRETQYF
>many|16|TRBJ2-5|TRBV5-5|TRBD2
TGTGCCAGCAGCCCGGGACTAGTGGAGTCCCTGAAGACCCAGTACTTC
CASSPGLVESLKTQYF
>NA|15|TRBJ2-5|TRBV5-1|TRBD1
TGCGCCAGCAGCGCGGGACAGGGGGCTCTAGAGACCCAGTACTTC
CASSAGQGALETQYF
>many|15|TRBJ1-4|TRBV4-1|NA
TGCGCCAGCAGCCAAGAGGGAAGGCTTGCTGAAAAACTGTTTTTT
CASSQEGRLAEKLFF
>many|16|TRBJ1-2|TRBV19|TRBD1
TGTGCCAGTAGTCCCAATAACCGACAGGGTCGGTATGGCTACACCTTC
CASSPNNRQGRYGYTF
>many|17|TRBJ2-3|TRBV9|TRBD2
TGTGCCAGCAGCGATGGGACTAGCGGGGGCTTCACAGATACGCAGTATTTT
CASSDGTSGGFTDTQYF
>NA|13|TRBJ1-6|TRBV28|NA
TGTGCCACCAGAGACAGCGATAATTCACCCCTCCACTTT
CATRDSDNSPLHF
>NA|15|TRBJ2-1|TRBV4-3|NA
TGCGCCAGCAGCCAAGTCGGAAGTCGATACAATGAGCAGTTCTTC
CASSQVGSRYNEQFF
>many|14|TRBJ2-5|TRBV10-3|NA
TGTGCCATCAGTGAGGCGGAGCGAGGAGAGACCCAGTACTTC
CAISEAERGETQYF
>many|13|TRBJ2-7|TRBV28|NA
TGTGCCAGCGGAGGGACAGCATCCTACGAGCAGTACTTC
CASGGTASYEQYF
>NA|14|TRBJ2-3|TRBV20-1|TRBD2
TGCAGTGCTACGGGACTAGCGGGAGCAGATACGCAGTATTTT
CSATGLAGADTQYF
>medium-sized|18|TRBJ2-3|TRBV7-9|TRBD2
TGTGCCAGCAGCTTAGCGCTCAGGACTAGCGGGAGCACAGATACGCAGTATTTT
CASSLALRTSGSTDTQYF
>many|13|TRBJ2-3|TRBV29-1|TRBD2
TGCAGCGCCACTAGCGGGAGCATAGATACGCAGTATTTT
CSATSGSIDTQYF
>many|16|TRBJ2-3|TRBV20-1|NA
TGCAGTGCCATTCACTCCACCGTGGCTAGCACAGATACGCAGTATTTT
CSAIHSTVASTDTQYF
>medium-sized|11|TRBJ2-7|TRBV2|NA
TGTGCCAGCGACGCCTCCTACGAGCAGTACTTC
CASDASYEQYF
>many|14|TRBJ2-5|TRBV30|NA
TGTGCCTGGGGACACGGGTGGAAACAAGAGACCCAGTACTTC
CAWGHGWKQETQYF
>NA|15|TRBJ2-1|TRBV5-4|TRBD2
TGTGCCAGCAGTTTCGGGACTAGCGGGACTGATGAGCAGTTCTTC
CASSFGTSGTDEQFF
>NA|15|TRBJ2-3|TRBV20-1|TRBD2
TGCAGTGCTTACCACCCTAGCGGGAGTGGAGATACGCAGTATTTT
CSAYHPSGSGDTQYF
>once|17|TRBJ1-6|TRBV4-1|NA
TGCGCCAGCAGCCAAGATGGGGCAGGGGTAGGGAAGTTGGCCCTCCACTTT
CASSQDGAGVGKLALHF
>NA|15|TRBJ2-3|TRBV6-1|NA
TGTGCCAGCAGTGGGCGGGGACAGATCGCAGATACGCAGTATTTT
CASSGRGQIADTQYF
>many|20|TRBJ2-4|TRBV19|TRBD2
TGTGCCAGTAGTATACCCCCCTTTAGGACTAGCGGGGATGGCAAAAACATTCAGTACTTC
CASSIPPFRTSGDGKNIQYF
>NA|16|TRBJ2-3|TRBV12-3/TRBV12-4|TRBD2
TGTGCCAGCTCGGGGGGAGCGGGAGAAAGGACAGATACGCAGTATTTT
CASSGGAGERTDTQYF
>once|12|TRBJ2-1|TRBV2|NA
TGTGCCAGCAAAGGGGACTACAATGAGCAGTTCTTC
CASKGDYNEQFF
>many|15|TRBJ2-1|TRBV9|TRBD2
TGTGCCAGCAGCGTAGGCGCTAGCGGAGACAATGAGCAGTTCTTC
CASSVGASGDNEQFF
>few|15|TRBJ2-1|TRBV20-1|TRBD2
TGCAGTGCTGGCGACCGGGACTACCGCGAAGATGAGCAGTTCTTC
CSAGDRDYREDEQFF
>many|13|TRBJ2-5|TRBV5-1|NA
TGCGCCAGCAGCCCGGGGGAAGGAGAGACCCAGTACTTC
CASSPGEGETQYF